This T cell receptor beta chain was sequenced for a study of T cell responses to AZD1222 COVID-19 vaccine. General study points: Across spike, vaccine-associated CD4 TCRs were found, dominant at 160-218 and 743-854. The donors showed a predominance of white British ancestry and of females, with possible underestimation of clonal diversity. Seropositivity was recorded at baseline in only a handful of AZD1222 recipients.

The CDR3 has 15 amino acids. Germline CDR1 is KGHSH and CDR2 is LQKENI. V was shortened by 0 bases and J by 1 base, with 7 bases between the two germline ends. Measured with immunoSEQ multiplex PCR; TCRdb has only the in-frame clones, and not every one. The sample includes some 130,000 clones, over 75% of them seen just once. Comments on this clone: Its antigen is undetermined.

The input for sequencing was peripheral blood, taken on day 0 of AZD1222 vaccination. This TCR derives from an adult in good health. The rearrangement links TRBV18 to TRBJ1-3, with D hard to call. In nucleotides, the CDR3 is TGTGCCAGCTCACCACCCCTTTGGTCTGGAAACACCATATATTTT. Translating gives CASSPPLWSGNTIYF.